Included here is one T cell receptor beta chain sequence, with context. The antigen is unknown. Using immunoSEQ multiplex PCR, the repertoire was profiled, and TCRdb retains in-frame clones only, with some absent. This sample has around 32,000 clones, with 65% to 85% found just once. The sample's time point: week 35, safety follow-up. In the vaccine, a single dose held 300 ug of the mutant IDH1 20-mer peptide, along with topical imiquimod. V gave up 3 bases and J gave up 1 base; unmatched junction bases: 8. CDR1 is LGHNT and CDR2 is FRNRAP in the germline V gene. This CDR3 is 17 amino acids long. This sample stems from a study of a mutant IDH1 vaccine in newly diagnosed glioma. About the study: Beforehand, treatment had been radiotherapy, temozolomide, or both; the majority received both. The week-35 safety follow-up was V12, and the week-47 study end was V13. The study's findings and limits: Alterations occurring in top peripheral T cell clonotypes seemed unrelated to pseudoprogression.

The chain couples TRBV12-5 to TRBJ2-2, with TRBD2 matching 7 bases. Here the sequenced sample was PBMCs, taken from a glioma patient whose treatment included an IDH1 peptide vaccine. The origin of this receptor is a woman in her twenties or thirties with glioma. Some clones in this sample may be carry-over from other donors' samples. CDR3 in DNA: TGTGCTAGTGGTTTCCTGGAACTAGCGATGAACACCGGGGAGCTGTTTTTT. It encodes CASGFLELAMNTGELFF.